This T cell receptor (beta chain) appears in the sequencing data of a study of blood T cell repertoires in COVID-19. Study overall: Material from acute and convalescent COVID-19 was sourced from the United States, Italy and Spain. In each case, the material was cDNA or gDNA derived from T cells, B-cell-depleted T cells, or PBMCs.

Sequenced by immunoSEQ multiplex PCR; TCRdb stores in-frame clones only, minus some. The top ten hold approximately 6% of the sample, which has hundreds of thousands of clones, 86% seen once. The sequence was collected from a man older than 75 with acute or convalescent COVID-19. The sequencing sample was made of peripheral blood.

CDR3 protein: CASSKRRGLAVSSYEQYV. The CDR3 DNA sequence: TGTGCCAGCAGCAAACGCAGGGGGCTTGCTGTGAGCTCCTACGAGCAGTACGTC. V usage is TRBV21-1 and J usage is TRBJ2-7; the table's TRBD1 call for D was not verified on the DNA. TRBV21-1 is termed a pseudogene. This CDR3 spans 18 amino acids.